This T cell receptor beta chain was captured in a study of T cells in Graves' hyperthyroidism and ophthalmopathy. The CDR3 regions of TCR beta were amplified from RNA transcripts. RT-PCR in the first round (using the HTBI primer set) targeted the TCR CDR3. Each CDR3 protein is one row after TCRdb ran MiXCR on the multiplex PCR reads. The sample records approximately 430,000 distinct CDR3 sequences, about a sixth being singletons. This CDR3 has 15 residues. Germline CDR1 reads MDHEN; CDR2 reads SYDVKM. Trimming stripped 3 bases from V and 3 bases from J, with 11 bases between. This clonotype was counted ten times or more. The antigen is not known. The study, taken as a whole, reports: Blood also showed most of the thyroid clonotypes that were expanded above 0.001.

This TCR came from a woman in her late teens or twenties with Graves' hyperthyroidism. Sample: blood. The chain recombines TRBV28 with TRBJ1-4; D not certain. CDR3 region: CASSLQGIPNEKLFF. CDR3 DNA: TGTGCCAGCAGTTTGCAAGGCATTCCTAATGAAAAACTGTTTTTT.